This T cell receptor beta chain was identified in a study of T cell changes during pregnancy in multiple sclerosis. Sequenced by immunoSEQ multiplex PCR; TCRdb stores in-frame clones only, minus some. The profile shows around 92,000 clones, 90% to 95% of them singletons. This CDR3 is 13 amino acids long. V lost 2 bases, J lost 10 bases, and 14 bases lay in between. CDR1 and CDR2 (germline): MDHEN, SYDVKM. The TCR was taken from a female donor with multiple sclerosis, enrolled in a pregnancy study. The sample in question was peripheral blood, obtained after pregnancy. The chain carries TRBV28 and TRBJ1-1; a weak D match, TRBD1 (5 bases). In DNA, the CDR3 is TGTGCCAGCAGTTTAGACAGTCAGTTTGGAGCTTTCTTT. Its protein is CASSLDSQFGAFF.